This entry describes one TCR beta chain. Its target is not known. CDR1 is KGHSH and CDR2 is LQKENI in the germline V gene. This CDR3 is built from 14 residues. The V end was cut by 0 bases, the J end by 8 bases, with 11 bases between. A second PCR of 7 to 11 cycles used a sample-barcoded 5' primer and a J-beta primer mix. MiXCR was run by TCRdb on the 5' RACE reads, yielding one entry per CDR3 protein. The table shows 650,000 to 1,000,000 distinct CDR3 sequences, with 36% occurring only once. These data come from a study of blood T cells in healthy people across ages. Study-wide findings and caveats: Donor CMV status was unknown, possibly confounding expanded clonotype changes. The lack of PBMC sorting stopped any conclusive naive versus antigen-experienced comparison.

Sequencing was performed on blood. This sequence joins TRBV18 and TRBJ2-1; weak D call: TRBD1 (6 bases). This TCR was sampled from a man between 18 and 35 years old in good health. For the CDR3, the DNA is TGTGCCAGCTCACCACCCAACAGGGTCGATGAGCAGTTCTTC. Its protein product is CASSPPNRVDEQFF.